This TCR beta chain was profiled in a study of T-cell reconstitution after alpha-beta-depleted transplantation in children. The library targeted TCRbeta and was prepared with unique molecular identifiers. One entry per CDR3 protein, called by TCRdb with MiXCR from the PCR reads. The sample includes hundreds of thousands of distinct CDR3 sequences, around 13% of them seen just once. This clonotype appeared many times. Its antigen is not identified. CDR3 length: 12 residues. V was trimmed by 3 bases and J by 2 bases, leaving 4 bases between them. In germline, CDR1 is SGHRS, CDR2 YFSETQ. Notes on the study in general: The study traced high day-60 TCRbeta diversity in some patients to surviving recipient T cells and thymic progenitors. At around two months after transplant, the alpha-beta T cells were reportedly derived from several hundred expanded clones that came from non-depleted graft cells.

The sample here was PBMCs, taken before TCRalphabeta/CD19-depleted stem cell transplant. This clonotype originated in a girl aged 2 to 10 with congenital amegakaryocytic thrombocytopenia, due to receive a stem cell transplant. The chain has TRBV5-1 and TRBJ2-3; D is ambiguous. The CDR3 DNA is TGCGCCAGCAGCTACCTCACAGATACGCAGTATTTT. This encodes CASSYLTDTQYF.